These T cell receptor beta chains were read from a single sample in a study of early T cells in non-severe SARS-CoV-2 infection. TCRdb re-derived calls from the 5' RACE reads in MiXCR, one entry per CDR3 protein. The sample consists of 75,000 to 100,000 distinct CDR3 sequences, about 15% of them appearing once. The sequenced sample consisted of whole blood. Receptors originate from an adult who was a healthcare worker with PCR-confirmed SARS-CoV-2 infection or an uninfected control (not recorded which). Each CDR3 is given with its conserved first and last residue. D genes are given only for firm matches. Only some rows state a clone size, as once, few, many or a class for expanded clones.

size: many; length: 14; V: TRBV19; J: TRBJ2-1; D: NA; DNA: TGTGCCAGTAGTATGATCGCGGGGATAAGGGAGCAGTTCTTC; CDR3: CASSMIAGIREQFF
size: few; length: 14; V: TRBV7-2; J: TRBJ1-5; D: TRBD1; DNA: TGTGCCAGCAGCAAAGGGGGCTACGGTCAGCCCCAGCATTTT; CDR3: CASSKGGYGQPQHF
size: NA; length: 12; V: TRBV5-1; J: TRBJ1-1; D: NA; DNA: TGCGCCAGCAGCTTCGATGGCACTGAAGCTTTCTTT; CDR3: CASSFDGTEAFF
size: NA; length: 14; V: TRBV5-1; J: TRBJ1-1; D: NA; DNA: TGCGCCAGCAGATCTCAGGGGAAGCACACTGAAGCTTTCTTT; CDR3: CASRSQGKHTEAFF
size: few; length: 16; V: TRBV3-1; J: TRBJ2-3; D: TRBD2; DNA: TGTGCCAGCAGCTCCACTAGCGGGGGGGCCGCAGATACGCAGTATTTT; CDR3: CASSSTSGGAADTQYF
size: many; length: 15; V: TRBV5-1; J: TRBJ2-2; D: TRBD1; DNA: TGCGCCAGCAGCCGGAAGGACAGGGGTCCCGGGGAGCTGTTTTTT; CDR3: CASSRKDRGPGELFF
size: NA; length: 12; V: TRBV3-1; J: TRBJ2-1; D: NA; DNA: TGTGCCAGCAGCCAACACTACAATGAGCAGTTCTTC; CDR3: CASSQHYNEQFF
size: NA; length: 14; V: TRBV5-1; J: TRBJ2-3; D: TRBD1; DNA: TGCGCCAGCAGCATAGGGACAGACACAGATACGCAGTATTTT; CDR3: CASSIGTDTDTQYF
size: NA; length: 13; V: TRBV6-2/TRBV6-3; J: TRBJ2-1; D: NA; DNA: TGTGCCAGCAGTTACAGGGGTAGCAATGAGCAGTTCTTC; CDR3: CASSYRGSNEQFF
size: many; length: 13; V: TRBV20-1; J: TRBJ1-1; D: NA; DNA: TGCAGTGCCCTGGCCGCCATCAGGACTGAAGCTTTCTTT; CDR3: CSALAAIRTEAFF
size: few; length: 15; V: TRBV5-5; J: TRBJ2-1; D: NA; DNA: TGTGCCAGCAGTGGGGACTCGAGGGTCTACAATGAGCAGTTCTTC; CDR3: CASSGDSRVYNEQFF
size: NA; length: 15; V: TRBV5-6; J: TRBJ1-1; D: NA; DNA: TGTGCCAGCAGCTCCCGGACAAGGCTGAACACTGAAGCTTTCTTT; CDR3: CASSSRTRLNTEAFF
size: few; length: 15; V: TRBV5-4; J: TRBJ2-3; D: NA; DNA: TGTGCCAGCAGCTGGGACCGTTCTAGCACAGATACGCAGTATTTT; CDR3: CASSWDRSSTDTQYF
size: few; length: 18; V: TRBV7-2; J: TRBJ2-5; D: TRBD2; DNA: TGTGCCAGCAGCTTACAGGGACTAGCGGGGCGACTCCAAGAGACCCAGTACTTC; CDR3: CASSLQGLAGRLQETQYF
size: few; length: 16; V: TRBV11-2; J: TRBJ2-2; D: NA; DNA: TGTGCCAGCAGCTTAGGGGACCTCGCGAACACCGGGGAGCTGTTTTTT; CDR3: CASSLGDLANTGELFF
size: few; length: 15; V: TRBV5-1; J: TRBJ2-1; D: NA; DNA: TGCGCCAGCAGCTCGGGAACAGGGAGGTACAATGAGCAGTTCTTC; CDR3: CASSSGTGRYNEQFF
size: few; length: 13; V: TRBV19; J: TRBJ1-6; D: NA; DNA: TGTGCCATAGGCGCAGGGAAGGGGGCACCCCTCCACTTT; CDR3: CAIGAGKGAPLHF
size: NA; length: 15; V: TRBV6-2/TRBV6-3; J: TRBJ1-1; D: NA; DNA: TGTGCCAGCAGTTACTCCGGGGGCGGTGGCACTGAAGCTTTCTTT; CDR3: CASSYSGGGGTEAFF
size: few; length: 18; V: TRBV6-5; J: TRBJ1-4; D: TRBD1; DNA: TGTGCCAGCAGCCTAGCTTACAGGGGGTCGACTAAAAGTGAAAAACTGTTTTTT; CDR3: CASSLAYRGSTKSEKLFF
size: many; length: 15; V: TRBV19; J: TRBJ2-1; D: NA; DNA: TGTGCCAGTAGTATCCCAGGCCTTAGTGGGAATGAGCAGTTCTTC; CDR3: CASSIPGLSGNEQFF
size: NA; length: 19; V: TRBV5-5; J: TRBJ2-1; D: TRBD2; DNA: TGTGCCAGCAGCCGCTTGACTAGCGGGAACTCTAAAAGCTACAATGAGCAGTTCTTC; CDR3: CASSRLTSGNSKSYNEQFF
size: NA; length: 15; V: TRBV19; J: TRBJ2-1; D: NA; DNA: TGTGCCAGTAGTATAGACAGACGTTCCTACAATGAGCAGTTCTTC; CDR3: CASSIDRRSYNEQFF
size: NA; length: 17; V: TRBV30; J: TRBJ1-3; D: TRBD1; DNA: TGTGCCTGGACTAGAGACAGGGGGGTTCTCTCTGGAAACACCATATATTTT; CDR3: CAWTRDRGVLSGNTIYF
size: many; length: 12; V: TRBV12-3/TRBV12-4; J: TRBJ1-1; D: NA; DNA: TGTGCCAGCAGTTTATGGAACACTGAAGCTTTCTTT; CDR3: CASSLWNTEAFF
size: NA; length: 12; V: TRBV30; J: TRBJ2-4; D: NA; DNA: TGTGCCTGGAGCGTAGCCAAAAACATTCAGTACTTC; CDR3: CAWSVAKNIQYF
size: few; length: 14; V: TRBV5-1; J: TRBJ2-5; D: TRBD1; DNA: TGCGCCAGCGGGCGCGGGACAGGACAAGAGACCCAGTACTTC; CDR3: CASGRGTGQETQYF
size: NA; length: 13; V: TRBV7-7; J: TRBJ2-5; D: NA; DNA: TGTGCCAGCAGCTTGAACAGGGACGAGACCCAGTACTTC; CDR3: CASSLNRDETQYF
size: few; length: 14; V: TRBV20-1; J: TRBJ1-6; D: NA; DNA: TGCAGTGCTAGAGGCGGGACGGGGAATTCACCCCTCCACTTT; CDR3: CSARGGTGNSPLHF
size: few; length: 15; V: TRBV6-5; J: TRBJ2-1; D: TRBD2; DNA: TGTGCCAGCAGTCCGAGCGGGGGCCCCTCCAATGAGCAGTTCTTC; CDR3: CASSPSGGPSNEQFF
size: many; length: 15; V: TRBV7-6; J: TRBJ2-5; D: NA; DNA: TGTGCCAGCAGCACGGGGACATACCAGGTTGAGACCCAGTACTTC; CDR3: CASSTGTYQVETQYF
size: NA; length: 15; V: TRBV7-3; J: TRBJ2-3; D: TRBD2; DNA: TGTGCCAGCAGCCGATATAGCGGGGGCACAGATACGCAGTATTTT; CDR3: CASSRYSGGTDTQYF
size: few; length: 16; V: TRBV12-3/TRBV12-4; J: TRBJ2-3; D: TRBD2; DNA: TGTGCCAGCAGCGTATTTACTAGCGGGGGGGCAGATACGCAGTATTTT; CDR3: CASSVFTSGGADTQYF
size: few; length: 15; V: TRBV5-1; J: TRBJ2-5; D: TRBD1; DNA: TGCGCCAGCAGCTTCCAGGACAGGGCCAAAGAGACCCAGTACTTC; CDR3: CASSFQDRAKETQYF
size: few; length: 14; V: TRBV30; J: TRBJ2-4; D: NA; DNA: TGTGCCTGGAGGAAGGACAGAGCCAAAAACATTCAGTACTTC; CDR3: CAWRKDRAKNIQYF
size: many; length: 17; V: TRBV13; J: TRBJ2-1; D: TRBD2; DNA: TGTGCCAGCAGCCAAACCACCTCGGGCAGCGGGGGGGATGAGCAGTTCTTC; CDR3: CASSQTTSGSGGDEQFF
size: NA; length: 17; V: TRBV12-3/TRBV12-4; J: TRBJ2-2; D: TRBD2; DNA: TGTGCCAGCAGCCTGAGAGCGGGGGGGCCGTCGAGCGGGGAGCTGTTTTTT; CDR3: CASSLRAGGPSSGELFF
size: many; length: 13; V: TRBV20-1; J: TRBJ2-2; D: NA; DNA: TGCAGTGCTAGGAAGAGGGGGTCCGGGGAGCTGTTTTTT; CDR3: CSARKRGSGELFF
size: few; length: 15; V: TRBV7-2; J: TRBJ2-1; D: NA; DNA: TGTGCCAGCAGCTTGGGACCCCAAACCTACAATGAGCAGTTCTTC; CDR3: CASSLGPQTYNEQFF
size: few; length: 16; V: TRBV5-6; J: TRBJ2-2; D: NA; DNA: TGTGCCAGCAGCTTGGAGACCGCAGCGAACACCGGGGAGCTGTTTTTT; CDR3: CASSLETAANTGELFF
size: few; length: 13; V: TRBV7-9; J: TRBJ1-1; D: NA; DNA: TGTGCCAGCAGCCCGAGACAGGCCCCTGAAGCTTTCTTT; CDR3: CASSPRQAPEAFF
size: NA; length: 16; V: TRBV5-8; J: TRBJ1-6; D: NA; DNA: TGTGCCAGCAGCTTGTCCCTCACTCCCCGGTATTCACCCCTCCACTTT; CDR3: CASSLSLTPRYSPLHF
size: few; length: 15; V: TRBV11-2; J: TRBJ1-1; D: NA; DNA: TGTGCCAGCAGCTCCGAACCTGGGGGGAGTACTGAAGCTTTCTTT; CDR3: CASSSEPGGSTEAFF